A single sample gave rise to the 13 T cell receptor beta chains below, sequenced in a study of OX40 agonist ivuxolimab in advanced cancers. Sequencing was performed with immunoSEQ multiplex PCR; in TCRdb, only in-frame clones are kept and a portion is missing. The repertoire has 55,000 to 85,000 clones, about 89% of them found once; the top ten carry 0.31%. This sample comprised CD4+ or CD8+ T cells sorted from blood, obtained in a trial of the OX40 agonist ivuxolimab. Receptor source: an adult with an advanced solid tumor such as melanoma, head and neck, liver or kidney cancer.

The chain is built from TRBV6-6 and TRBJ2-7, with TRBD1 as a possible D gene (5 bases). Deletions cut 6 bases from V and 4 bases from J, with 7 bases between. The CDR3 spans 11 residues. Per the germline V gene, CDR1 is MNHNY and CDR2 is SVGAGI (reference sequence). This CDR3 is CASSDRYEQYF. CDR3 nucleotides: TGTGCCAGCAGCGACAGATACGAGCAGTACTTC.

V is TRBV5-1 and J is TRBJ1-1, with D unclear. V lost 0 bases, J lost 4 bases, and 4 bases lay in between. The CDR3 length is 12 residues. Germline V gives CDR1 SGHRS, CDR2 YFSETQ. The CDR3: CASSLEPTEAFF. CDR3 coding DNA: TGCGCCAGCAGCTTGGAGCCCACTGAAGCTTTCTTT.

The chain uses TRBV14 and TRBJ1-4, with D possibly being TRBD1 (6 bases). The CDR3 has 16 amino acids. CDR1 SGHDN and CDR2 FVKESK come from the germline V gene. V dropped 1 base and J dropped 0 bases, with 9 bases sitting between them. This CDR3 reads CASSQVWTATNEKLFF. The CDR3 nucleotides read TGTGCCAGCAGCCAAGTATGGACAGCAACTAATGAAAAACTGTTTTTT.

The rearrangement uses TRBV6-6 and TRBJ2-7; possible D gene TRBD2, 7 bases. Looked up from germline, CDR1 is MNHNY and CDR2 is SVGAGI (reference sequence). Trimming took off 2 bases at V and 6 bases at J, with 8 bases between the two ends. The CDR3 is 12 amino acids. CDR3 DNA sequence: TGTGCCAGCAGTTACAGGGGGGGCGAGCAGTACTTC. This codes for CASSYRGGEQYF.

J is TRBJ2-5 and V is TRBV5-1; either TRBD1 or TRBD2 may supply D (7 bases each). The CDR3 covers 15 residues. From germline, CDR1 is SGHRS and CDR2 YFSETQ. The V end lost 6 bases, the J end lost 1 base, and 16 bases lay between the germline ends. The chain's CDR3 is CASTNSRGGQETQYF. CDR3 in DNA: TGCGCCAGCACAAATTCCAGGGGGGGCCAAGAGACCCAGTACTTC.

This clone was counted a few times. The chain carries TRBV9 and TRBJ2-4; D is perhaps TRBD1 (5 bases). The length of the CDR3 is 13 residues. CDR1 is SGDLS and CDR2 is YYNGEE in the germline V gene. Trimming removed 4 bases at V and 8 bases at J, with 13 bases between. The DNA for the CDR3 is TGTGCCAGCAGCATCCAGGGATATGACATTCAGTACTTC. Protein product: CASSIQGYDIQYF. The entire variable domain, with the rest obtained from reference TRBV9 and TRBJ2-4, is as follows: DSGVTQTPKHLITATGQRVTLRCSPRSGDLSVYWYQQSLDQGLQFLIQYYNGEERAKGNILERFSAQQFPDLHSELNLSSLELGDSALYFCASSIQGYDIQYFGAGTRLSVL.

The rearrangement uses TRBV5-1 and TRBJ2-1, with 14 bases that match TRBD2. J lost 3 bases, V lost 3 bases, and 14 bases had no gene match. The CDR3 runs to 20 residues. Germline lookup yields CDR1 SGHRS and CDR2 YFSETQ. The CDR3 is CASSSWKGLAGEQLYNEQFF. In DNA, the CDR3 is TGCGCCAGCAGCTCCTGGAAGGGACTAGCGGGAGAGCAACTCTACAATGAGCAGTTCTTC.

The rearrangement uses TRBV5-4 and TRBJ1-6, with D unresolved. This CDR3 contains 18 residues. The ends were cut back, 4 bases at V and 8 bases at J, with 25 bases in the middle. CDR1 is SGHNT and CDR2 is YYREEE in the germline V gene (reference sequence). The CDR3 reads CASSPGYGPPSGDSPLHF. The CDR3 nucleotides are TGTGCCAGCAGCCCGGGATACGGGCCGCCGTCGGGAGATTCACCCCTCCACTTT.

The J gene is TRBJ2-7, the V gene TRBV28; 8 bases align to TRBD2. The CDR3 consists of 14 residues. Germline CDR1 MDHEN, CDR2 SYDVKM. With V trimmed by 6 bases and J by 4 bases, 8 bases remained unmatched. DNA for the CDR3: TGTGCCAGCAGGAGGAGCGGGAGTTTGTACGAGCAGTACTTC. Protein sequence: CASRRSGSLYEQYF.

The chain carries TRBV9 and TRBJ2-3; 7 positions match TRBD2. Per the germline V gene, CDR1 is SGDLS and CDR2 is YYNGEE. The CDR3 has 15 residues. Trimming at V came to 3 bases and at J to 2 bases, leaving 6 bases not matched to a gene. DNA for the CDR3: TGTGCCAGCAGCGCCCCGGGACTACCCACAGATACGCAGTATTTT. Its translation is CASSAPGLPTDTQYF.

The rearrangement joins TRBV5-1 to TRBJ2-3; D unclear. V was clipped by 3 bases and J by 2 bases, with 10 bases between them. This CDR3 contains 14 residues. Germline V gene lookup returns CDR1 SGHRS and CDR2 YFSETQ. CDR3 bases: TGCGCCAGCAGCTCCGGAACCCACACAGATACGCAGTATTTT. This gives the protein CASSSGTHTDTQYF.

J is TRBJ2-1 and V is TRBV14; D is unresolved. Germline loops: CDR1 SGHDN, CDR2 FVKESK. The CDR3 is 14 amino acids. The V and J ends lost 4 bases and 5 bases respectively, with 12 bases between them. CDR3 sequence (DNA): TGTGCCAGCAGCCCCAGTTGGGTCCACAATGAGCAGTTCTTC. Amino acids: CASSPSWVHNEQFF.

The V call is TRBV12-5, the J call TRBJ1-5; D perhaps matches TRBD1 (5 bases). This CDR3 is built from 14 residues. The V gene's germline CDR1 is LGHNT and CDR2 FRNRAP. V lost 5 bases and J 6 bases, leaving 14 bases between the germline ends. The CDR3 nucleotides read TGTGCTAGTGGTCCAGGCCAGGGCGGTCAGCCCCAGCATTTT. This codes for CASGPGQGGQPQHF. Based on the CDR3 plus reference TRBV12-5 and TRBJ1-5, the full variable domain is DARVTQTPRHKVTEMGQEVTMRCQPILGHNTVFWYRQTMMQGLELLAYFRNRAPLDDSGMPKDRFSAEMPDATLATLKIQPSEPRDSAVYFCASGPGQGGQPQHFGDGTRLSIL.